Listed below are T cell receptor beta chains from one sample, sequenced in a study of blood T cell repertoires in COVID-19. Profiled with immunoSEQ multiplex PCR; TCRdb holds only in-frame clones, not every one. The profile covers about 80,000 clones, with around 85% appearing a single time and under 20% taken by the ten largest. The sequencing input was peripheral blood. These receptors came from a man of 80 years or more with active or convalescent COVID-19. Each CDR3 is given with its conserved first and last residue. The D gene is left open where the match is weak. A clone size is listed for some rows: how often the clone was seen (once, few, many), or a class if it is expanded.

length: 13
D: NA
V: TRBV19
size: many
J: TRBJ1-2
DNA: TGTGCCAGTAAGCGGGGGCCTAACTATGGCTACACCTTC
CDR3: CASKRGPNYGYTF

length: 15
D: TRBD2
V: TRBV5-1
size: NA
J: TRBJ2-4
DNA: TGCGCCAGCAGCTTGGAGGGACTCAGGGAGGGCATTCAGTACTTC
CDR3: CASSLEGLREGIQYF

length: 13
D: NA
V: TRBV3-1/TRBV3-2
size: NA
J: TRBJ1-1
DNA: TGTGCCAGCAGCCCGATGTGGACAGCTCGAGCTTTCTTT
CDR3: CASSPMWTARAFF

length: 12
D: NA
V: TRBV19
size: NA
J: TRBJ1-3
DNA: TGTGCCAGTAGTCGACAGCGAAACACCATATATTTT
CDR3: CASSRQRNTIYF

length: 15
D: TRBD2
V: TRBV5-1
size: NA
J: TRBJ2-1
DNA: TGCGCCAGCAGACGTACTAGCGGGAGAAACAATGAGCAGTTCTTC
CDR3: CASRRTSGRNNEQFF

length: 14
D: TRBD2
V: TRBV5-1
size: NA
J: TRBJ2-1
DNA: TGCGCCAGCAGTTATCCAGCGGGAGGGAATGAGCAGTTCTTC
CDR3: CASSYPAGGNEQFF

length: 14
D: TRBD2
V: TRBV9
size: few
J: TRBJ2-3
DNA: TGTGCCAGCAGCGTTCGGGCGGGAGCCGATACGCAGTATTTT
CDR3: CASSVRAGADTQYF

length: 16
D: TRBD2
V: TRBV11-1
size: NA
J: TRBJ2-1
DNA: TGTGCCAGCAGCTCCGCTAGCGGGAGGGGTTTGAATGAGCAGTTCTTC
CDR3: CASSSASGRGLNEQFF

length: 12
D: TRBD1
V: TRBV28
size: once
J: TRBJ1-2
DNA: TGTGCCAGCAGGCCAGGGGGTTCGGGCTACACCTTC
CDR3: CASRPGGSGYTF

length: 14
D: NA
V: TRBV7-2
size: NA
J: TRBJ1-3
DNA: TGTGCCAGCAGCTCGGGACTTGGGGGAAACACCATATATTTT
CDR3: CASSSGLGGNTIYF

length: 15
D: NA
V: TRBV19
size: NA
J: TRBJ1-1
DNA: TGTGCCAGTAGTTGGTCGGGCGGGATGAACACTGAAGCTTTCTTT
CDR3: CASSWSGGMNTEAFF

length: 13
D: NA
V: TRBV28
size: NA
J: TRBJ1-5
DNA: TGTGCCAGCAGTACAGGGTCTAATCAGCCCCAGCATTTT
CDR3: CASSTGSNQPQHF

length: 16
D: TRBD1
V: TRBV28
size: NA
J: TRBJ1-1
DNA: TGTGCCAGCAGTTCCTACCCGGGACAGGAGAACACTGAAGCTTTCTTT
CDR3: CASSSYPGQENTEAFF

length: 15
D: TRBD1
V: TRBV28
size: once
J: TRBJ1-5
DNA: TGTGCCAGCAGACGCCAGGGGGTTAGCAATCAGCCCCAGCATTTT
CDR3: CASRRQGVSNQPQHF

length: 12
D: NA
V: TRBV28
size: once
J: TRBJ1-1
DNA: TGTGCCAGCAGTTTGCGGAGCACTGAAGCTTTCTTT
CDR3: CASSLRSTEAFF

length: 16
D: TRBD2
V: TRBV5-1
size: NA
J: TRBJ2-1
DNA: TGCGCCAGCAGCTTGCGGGGACTAGCGGGAGGAGATGAGCAGTTCTTC
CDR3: CASSLRGLAGGDEQFF

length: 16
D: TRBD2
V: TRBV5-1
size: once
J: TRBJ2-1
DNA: TGCGCCAGCAGCCCATCCCTAGCGGAAGCCTACAATGAGCAGTTCTTC
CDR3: CASSPSLAEAYNEQFF

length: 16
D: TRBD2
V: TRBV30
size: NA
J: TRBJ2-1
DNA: TGTGCCTGGAGTCACTCTCGGGAGGCGATTTACAATGAGCAGTTCTTC
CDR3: CAWSHSREAIYNEQFF

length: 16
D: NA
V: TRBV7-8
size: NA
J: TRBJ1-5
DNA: TGTGCCAGCAGCTTAGGTCGGGTGAGGAGCAATCAGCCCCAGCATTTT
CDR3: CASSLGRVRSNQPQHF

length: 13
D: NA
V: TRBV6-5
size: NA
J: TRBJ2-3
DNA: TGTGCCAGCAGGGAGGGGGCCGCAGATACGCAGTATTTT
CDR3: CASREGAADTQYF

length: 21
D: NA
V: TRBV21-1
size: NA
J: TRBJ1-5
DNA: TGTGCCAGCAGCAAGGCAATCAAATACGCCCCCACCGACTATAGCAATCAGCCCCAGCATTTT
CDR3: CASSKAIKYAPTDYSNQPQHF

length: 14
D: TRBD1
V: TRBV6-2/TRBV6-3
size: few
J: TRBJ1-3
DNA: TGTGCCAGCAGCCCTGGACAGGGCCGAAACACCATATATTTT
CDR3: CASSPGQGRNTIYF

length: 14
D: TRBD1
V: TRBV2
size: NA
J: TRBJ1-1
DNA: TGTGCCAGCAGTAAAAACAGGGGAGGCACTGAAGCTTTCTTT
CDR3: CASSKNRGGTEAFF

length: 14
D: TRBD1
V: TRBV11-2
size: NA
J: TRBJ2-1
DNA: TGTGCCAGCAGCTTAGCAGGGGGAAACAATGAGCAGTTCTTC
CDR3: CASSLAGGNNEQFF

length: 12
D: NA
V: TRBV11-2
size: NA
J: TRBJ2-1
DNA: TGTGCCAGCAGCTTCCAGGGTGATGAGCAGTTCTTC
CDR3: CASSFQGDEQFF

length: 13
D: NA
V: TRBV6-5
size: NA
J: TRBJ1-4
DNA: TGTGCCAGCAGTCGACAGTTTCAAGAAAAACTGTTTTTT
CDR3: CASSRQFQEKLFF

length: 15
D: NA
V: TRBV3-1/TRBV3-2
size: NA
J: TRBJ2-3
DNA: TGTGCCAGCAGCCAACTCGGCGGCGGCACAGATACGCAGTATTTT
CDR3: CASSQLGGGTDTQYF

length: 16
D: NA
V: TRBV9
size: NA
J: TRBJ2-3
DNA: TGTGCCAGCAGCGTAGTGCCAGCGGACTATTTGGATACGCAGTATTTT
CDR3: CASSVVPADYLDTQYF

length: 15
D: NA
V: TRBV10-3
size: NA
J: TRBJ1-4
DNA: TGTGCCATCAGTGAGGGACGGCAGGGTAATGAAAAACTGTTTTTT
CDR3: CAISEGRQGNEKLFF

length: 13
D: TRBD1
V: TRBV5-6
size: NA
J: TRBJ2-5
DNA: TGTGCCAGCAGCTGGGACAGTCAAGAGACCCAGTACTTC
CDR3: CASSWDSQETQYF

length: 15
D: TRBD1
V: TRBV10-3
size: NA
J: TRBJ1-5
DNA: TGTGCCATCAGTGGGGGGACAGACTACAATCAGCCCCAGCATTTT
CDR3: CAISGGTDYNQPQHF

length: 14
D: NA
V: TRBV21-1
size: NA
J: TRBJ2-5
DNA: TGTGCCAGCAGAAGGCTTCTCACAGCACGGACCCAGTACTTC
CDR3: CASRRLLTARTQYF

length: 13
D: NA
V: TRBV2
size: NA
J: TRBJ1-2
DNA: TGTGCCAGCAGGACGACAGCTAACTATGGCTACACCTTC
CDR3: CASRTTANYGYTF

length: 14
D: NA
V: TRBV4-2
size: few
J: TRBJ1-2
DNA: TGTGCCAGCAGCCCTGGGAGGGTTATGGGTGGCTACACCTTC
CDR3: CASSPGRVMGGYTF

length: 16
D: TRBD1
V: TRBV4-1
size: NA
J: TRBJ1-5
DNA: TGCGCCAGCAGCCAAGATTGGAGGACAGGGGATCAGCCCCAGCATTTT
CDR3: CASSQDWRTGDQPQHF

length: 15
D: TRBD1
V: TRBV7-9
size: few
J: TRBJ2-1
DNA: TGTGCCAGCAGCCTACGGACAGGGGATATCGATGAGCAGTTCTTC
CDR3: CASSLRTGDIDEQFF

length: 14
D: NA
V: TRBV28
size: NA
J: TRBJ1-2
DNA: TGTGCCAGCAGTTTCGTAGCAGGGGTTTATGGCTACACCTTC
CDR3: CASSFVAGVYGYTF

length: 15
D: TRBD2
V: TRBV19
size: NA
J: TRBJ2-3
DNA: TGTGCCAGTAGTATATTTGGGGGAGGGGTAGATACGCAGTATTTT
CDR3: CASSIFGGGVDTQYF

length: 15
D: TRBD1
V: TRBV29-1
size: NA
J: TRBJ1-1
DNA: TGCAGCGCAGATACTTCTCCAGGGGGTATCACTGAAGCTTTCTTT
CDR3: CSADTSPGGITEAFF

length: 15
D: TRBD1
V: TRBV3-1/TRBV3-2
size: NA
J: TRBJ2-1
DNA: TGTGCCAGCAGCCAAAGGACAGGGATGGGGAATGAGCAGTTCTTC
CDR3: CASSQRTGMGNEQFF

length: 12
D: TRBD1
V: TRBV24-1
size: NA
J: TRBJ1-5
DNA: TGTGCCAGCGGACAGGGGAATCAGCCCCAGCATTTT
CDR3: CASGQGNQPQHF

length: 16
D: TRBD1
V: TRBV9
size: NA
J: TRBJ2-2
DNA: TGTGCCAGCAGCGCTTCCCCGGACAGGCCTGCCGGGGAGCTGTTTTTT
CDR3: CASSASPDRPAGELFF

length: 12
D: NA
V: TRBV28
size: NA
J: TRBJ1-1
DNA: TGTGCCAGCAGCATACTGGGCGGGGCGGCTTTCTTT
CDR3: CASSILGGAAFF

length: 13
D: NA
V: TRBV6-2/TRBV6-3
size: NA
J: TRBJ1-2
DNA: TGTGCCAGCAGTTTTACAGATATCTATGGCTACACCTTC
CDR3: CASSFTDIYGYTF

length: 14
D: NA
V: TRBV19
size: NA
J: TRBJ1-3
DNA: TGTGCCAGTAGGAACAGGGACTCTGGAAACACCATATATTTT
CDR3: CASRNRDSGNTIYF

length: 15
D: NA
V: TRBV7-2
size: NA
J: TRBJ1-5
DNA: TGTGCCAGCAGCTTAGGTGTGCAGGCGGGGCAGCCCCAGCATTTT
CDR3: CASSLGVQAGQPQHF

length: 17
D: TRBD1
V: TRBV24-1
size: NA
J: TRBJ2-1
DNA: TGTGCCACCAGTGACCGCCGTGGGACAGGGGGCTTGAATGAGCAGTTCTTC
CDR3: CATSDRRGTGGLNEQFF

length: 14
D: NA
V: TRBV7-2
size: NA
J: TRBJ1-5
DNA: TGTGCCAGCAGCTTCAGGGGAAGGAGGCAGCCCCAGCATTTT
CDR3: CASSFRGRRQPQHF

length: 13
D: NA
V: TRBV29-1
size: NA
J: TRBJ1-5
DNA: TGCAGCGTTGTTACAGCTTACAATCAGCCCCAGCATTTT
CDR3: CSVVTAYNQPQHF

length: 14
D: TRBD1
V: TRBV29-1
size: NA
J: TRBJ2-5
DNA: TGCAGCGTTGACCAGACAGGGGATGGGCAGACCCAGTACTTC
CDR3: CSVDQTGDGQTQYF

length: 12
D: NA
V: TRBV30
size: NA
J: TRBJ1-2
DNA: TGTGCCTGGACAGGGTTTTACTATGGCTACACCTTC
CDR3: CAWTGFYYGYTF

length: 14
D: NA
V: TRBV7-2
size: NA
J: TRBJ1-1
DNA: TGTGCCAGCAGCACCTACAGGGCTAACACTGAAGCTTTCTTT
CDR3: CASSTYRANTEAFF

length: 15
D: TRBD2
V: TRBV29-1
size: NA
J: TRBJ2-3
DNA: TGCAGCGTGCGAAATAGCGGGGGGGGCCGGGATACGCAGTATTTT
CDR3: CSVRNSGGGRDTQYF